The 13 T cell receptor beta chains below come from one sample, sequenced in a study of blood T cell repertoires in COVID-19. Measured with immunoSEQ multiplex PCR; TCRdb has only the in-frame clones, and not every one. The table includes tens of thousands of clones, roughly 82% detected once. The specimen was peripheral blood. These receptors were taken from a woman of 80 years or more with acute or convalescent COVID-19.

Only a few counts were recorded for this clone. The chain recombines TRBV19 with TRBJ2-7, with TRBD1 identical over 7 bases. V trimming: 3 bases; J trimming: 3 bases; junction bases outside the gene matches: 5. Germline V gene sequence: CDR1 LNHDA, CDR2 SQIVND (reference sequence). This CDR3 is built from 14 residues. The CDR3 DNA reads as TGTGCCAGTAGTATCCTGACAGGGCGCTACGAGCAGTACTTC. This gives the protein CASSILTGRYEQYF.

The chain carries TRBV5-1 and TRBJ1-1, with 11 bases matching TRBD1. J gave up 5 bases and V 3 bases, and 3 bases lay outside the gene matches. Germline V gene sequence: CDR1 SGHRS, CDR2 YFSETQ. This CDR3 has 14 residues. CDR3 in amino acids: CASSSGTGGTEAFF. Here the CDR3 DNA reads TGCGCCAGCAGCTCGGGGACAGGGGGGACTGAAGCTTTCTTT.

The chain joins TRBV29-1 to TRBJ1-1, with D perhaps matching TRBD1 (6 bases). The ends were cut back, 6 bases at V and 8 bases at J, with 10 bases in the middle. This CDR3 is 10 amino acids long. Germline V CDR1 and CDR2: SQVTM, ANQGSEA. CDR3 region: CSVLGQEAFF. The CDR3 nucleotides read TGCAGCGTGCTTGGACAGGAAGCTTTCTTT. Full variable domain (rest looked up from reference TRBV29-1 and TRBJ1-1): SAVISQKPSRDICQRGTSLTIQCQVDSQVTMMFWYRQQPGQSLTLIATANQGSEATYESGFVIDKFPISRPNLTFSTLTVSNMSPEDSSIYLCSVLGQEAFFGQGTRLTVV.

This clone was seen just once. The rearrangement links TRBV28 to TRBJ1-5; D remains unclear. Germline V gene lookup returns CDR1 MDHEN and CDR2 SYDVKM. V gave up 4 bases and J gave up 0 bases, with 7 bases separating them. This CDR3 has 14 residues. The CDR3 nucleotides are TGTGCCAGCAGTTACGGAGATAGCAATCAGCCCCAGCATTTT. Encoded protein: CASSYGDSNQPQHF. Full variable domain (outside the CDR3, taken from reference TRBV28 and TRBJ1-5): DVKVTQSSRYLVKRTGEKVFLECVQDMDHENMFWYRQDPGLGLRLIYFSYDVKMKEKGDIPEGYSVSREKKERFSLILESASTNQTSMYLCASSYGDSNQPQHFGDGTRLSIL.

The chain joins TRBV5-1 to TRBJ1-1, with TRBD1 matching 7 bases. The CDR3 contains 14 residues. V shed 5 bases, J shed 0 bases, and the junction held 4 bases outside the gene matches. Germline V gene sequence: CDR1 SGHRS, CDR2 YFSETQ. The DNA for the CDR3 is TGCGCCAGCAGGTTAGACAGGGTGAACACTGAAGCTTTCTTT. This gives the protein CASRLDRVNTEAFF. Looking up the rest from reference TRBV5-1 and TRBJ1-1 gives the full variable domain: KAGVTQTPRYLIKTRGQQVTLSCSPISGHRSVSWYQQTPGQGLQFLFEYFSETQRNKGNFPGRFSGRQFSNSRSEMNVSTLELGDSALYLCASRLDRVNTEAFFGQGTRLTVV.

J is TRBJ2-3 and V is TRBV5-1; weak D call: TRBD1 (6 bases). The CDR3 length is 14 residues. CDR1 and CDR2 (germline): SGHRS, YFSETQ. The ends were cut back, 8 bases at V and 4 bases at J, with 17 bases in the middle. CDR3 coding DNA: TGCGCCAGTATGCCCGGGACAAGGGCAGATACGCAGTATTTT. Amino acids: CASMPGTRADTQYF.

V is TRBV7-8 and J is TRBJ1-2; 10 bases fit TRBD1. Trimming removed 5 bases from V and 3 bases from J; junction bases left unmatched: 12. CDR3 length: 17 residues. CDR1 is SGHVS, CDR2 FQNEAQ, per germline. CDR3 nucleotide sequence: TGTGCCAGCAGCCCTCCCCGGGACAGGGGATCAGACTATGGCTACACCTTC. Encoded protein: CASSPPRDRGSDYGYTF.

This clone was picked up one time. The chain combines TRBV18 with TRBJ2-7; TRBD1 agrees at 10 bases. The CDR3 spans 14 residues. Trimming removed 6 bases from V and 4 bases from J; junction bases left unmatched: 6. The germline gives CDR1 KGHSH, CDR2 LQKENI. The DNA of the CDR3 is TGTGCCAGCTCTCCCGGGACAGGGGCTTACGAGCAGTACTTC. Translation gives CASSPGTGAYEQYF.

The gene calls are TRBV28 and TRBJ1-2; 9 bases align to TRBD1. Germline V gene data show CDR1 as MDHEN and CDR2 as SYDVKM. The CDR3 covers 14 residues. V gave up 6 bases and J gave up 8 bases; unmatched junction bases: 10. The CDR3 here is CASSWGQGLLGYTF. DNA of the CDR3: TGTGCCAGCAGCTGGGGACAGGGCCTCTTGGGCTACACCTTC.

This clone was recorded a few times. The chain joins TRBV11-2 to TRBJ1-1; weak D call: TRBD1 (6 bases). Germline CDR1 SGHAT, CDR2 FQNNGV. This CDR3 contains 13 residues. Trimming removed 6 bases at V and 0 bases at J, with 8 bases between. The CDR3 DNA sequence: TGTGCCAGCAGTCCAGGGGTGAACACTGAAGCTTTCTTT. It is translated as CASSPGVNTEAFF.

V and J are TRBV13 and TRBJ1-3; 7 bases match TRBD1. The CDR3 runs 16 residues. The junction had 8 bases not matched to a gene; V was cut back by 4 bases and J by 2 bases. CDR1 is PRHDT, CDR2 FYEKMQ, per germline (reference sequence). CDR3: CASSSMNRGAGNTIYF. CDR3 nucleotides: TGTGCCAGCAGCTCCATGAACAGGGGAGCTGGAAACACCATATATTTT.

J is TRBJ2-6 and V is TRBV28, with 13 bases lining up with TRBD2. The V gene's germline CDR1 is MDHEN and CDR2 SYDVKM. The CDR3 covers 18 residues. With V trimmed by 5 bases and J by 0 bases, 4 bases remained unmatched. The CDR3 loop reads CASSPLAGGVSGANVLTF. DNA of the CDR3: TGTGCCAGCAGTCCACTAGCGGGAGGGGTCTCTGGGGCCAACGTCCTGACTTTC.

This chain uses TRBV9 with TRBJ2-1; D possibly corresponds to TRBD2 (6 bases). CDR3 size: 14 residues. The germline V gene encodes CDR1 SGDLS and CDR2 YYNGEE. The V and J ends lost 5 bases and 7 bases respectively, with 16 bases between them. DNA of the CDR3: TGTGCCAGCAGGCCGGGACTCCCGGGGAATGAGCAGTTCTTC. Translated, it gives CASRPGLPGNEQFF.